These 9 T cell receptor beta chains came from one sample sequenced in a study of patients and donors after allogeneic stem cell transplantation. TCRdb re-called the RT-PCR reads through MiXCR, storing one row per CDR3 protein. The data hold 900,000 to 1,000,000 distinct CDR3 sequences, with approximately 18% observed a single time. Input material: blood, either unsorted or a sorted T cell fraction (not recorded which). The receptors here all came from a human donor who was either an allogeneic HSCT recipient or a stem cell or donor lymphocyte infusion donor (not recorded which). It is not recorded whose cells these are; they may come from a transplant donor.

This clonotype was seen a handful of times. The gene calls are TRBV5-6 and TRBJ2-3; 8 bases fit TRBD2. Germline loops: CDR1 SGHDT, CDR2 YYEEEE. This CDR3 has 16 residues. The junction had 14 bases not matched to a gene; V was cut back by 4 bases and J by 7 bases. The DNA for the CDR3 is TGTGCCAGCAGCCTACGACGCACTAGCGGATTAAATACGCAGTATTTT. Translated, it gives CASSLRRTSGLNTQYF.

The CDR3, as DNA: TGTGCCAGCACCATCTCGCCGGTAGTAGCCTACAATGAGCAGTTCTTC. Amino acids: CASTISPVVAYNEQFF. The chain is built from TRBV2 and TRBJ2-1; no clear D. Deletions cut 7 bases from V and 2 bases from J, with 18 bases between. Germline CDR1 is SNHLY and CDR2 is FYNNEI. This CDR3 contains 16 residues. The whole variable domain, remainder taken from reference TRBV2 and TRBJ2-1, is EPEVTQTPSHQVTQMGQEVILRCVPISNHLYFYWYRQILGQKVEFLVSFYNNEISEKSEIFDDQFSVERPDGSNFTLKIRSTKLEDSAMYFCASTISPVVAYNEQFFGPGTRLTVL.

This clonotype was counted only a few times. This rearrangement joins TRBV5-1 to TRBJ2-2; D gene ambiguous. Trimming took 5 bases from V and 4 from J, leaving 12 bases between them. The length of the CDR3 is 14 residues. Looked up from germline, CDR1 is SGHRS and CDR2 is YFSETQ. CDR3 nucleotide sequence: TGCGCCAGCAGTCGAATCAGTAGCACCGGGGAGCTGTTTTTT. As protein: CASSRISSTGELFF.

This clonotype was seen only a few times. V gene TRBV27 combines with J gene TRBJ2-1; D tentatively reads TRBD1 or TRBD2 (6 bases each). V was clipped by 5 bases and J by 5 bases, with 19 bases between them. The CDR3 length is 16 residues. Germline-derived CDR1 and CDR2 are MNHEY and SMNVEV (reference sequence). The CDR3 region has the DNA TGTGCCAGCAGTATGCTCTGGGGGGCTGGCGACAATGAGCAGTTCTTC. The encoded protein is CASSMLWGAGDNEQFF.

This clonotype was observed a few times. The rearrangement links TRBV5-1 to TRBJ2-5, with D possibly matching TRBD2 (6 bases). The CDR3 sequence is 15 residues long. V was shortened by 3 bases and J by 3 bases, with 15 bases between the two germline ends. The germline V gene encodes CDR1 SGHRS and CDR2 YFSETQ. Written as DNA, the CDR3 is TGCGCCAGCAGCTCATCGGGACTTTTTGAAGAGACCCAGTACTTC. Its protein product is CASSSSGLFEETQYF.

The gene calls are TRBV13 and TRBJ2-1, with 11 positions matching TRBD2. The V gene end was trimmed by 4 bases and the J gene end by 4 bases; junction bases not matched to a gene: 9. This CDR3 spans 17 amino acids. Germline values: CDR1 PRHDT, CDR2 FYEKMQ (reference sequence). CDR3 sequence reads: CASSSLAGGTLYNEQFF. The DNA of the CDR3 is TGTGCCAGCAGCTCGTTAGCGGGAGGGACCCTATACAATGAGCAGTTCTTC.

This clonotype came up a few times. The rearrangement uses TRBV18 and TRBJ2-3; the D is unclear. With 0 bases removed from V and 1 base from J, the gap between germline ends came to 5 bases. The CDR3 totals 14 residues. CDR1 KGHSH and CDR2 LQKENI come from the germline V gene. The chain's CDR3 is CASSPPVRTDTQYF. The CDR3 region has the DNA TGTGCCAGCTCACCACCGGTTCGCACAGATACGCAGTATTTT.

V gene TRBV7-6 combines with J gene TRBJ2-7; D tentatively reads TRBD1 or TRBD2 (7 bases each). Germline CDR1 is SGHVS and CDR2 is FNYEAQ. CDR3 length: 15 residues. The ends were cut back, 5 bases at V and 4 bases at J, with 18 bases in the middle. This CDR3 reads CASSPGRGRGYEQYF. The CDR3 DNA reads TGTGCCAGCAGCCCAGGGAGGGGGCGAGGGTACGAGCAGTACTTC.

This clonotype has a handful of counts. V usage is TRBV20-1 and J usage is TRBJ1-2; the D gene is possibly TRBD1 (6 bases). CDR3 size: 14 residues. Germline loops: CDR1 DFQATT, CDR2 SNEGSKA (reference sequence). V shed 5 bases and J shed 0 bases, with 13 bases lying between them. This CDR3 reads CSAPKDRANYGYTF. CDR3 in DNA: TGCAGTGCTCCCAAGGACAGAGCTAACTATGGCTACACCTTC.